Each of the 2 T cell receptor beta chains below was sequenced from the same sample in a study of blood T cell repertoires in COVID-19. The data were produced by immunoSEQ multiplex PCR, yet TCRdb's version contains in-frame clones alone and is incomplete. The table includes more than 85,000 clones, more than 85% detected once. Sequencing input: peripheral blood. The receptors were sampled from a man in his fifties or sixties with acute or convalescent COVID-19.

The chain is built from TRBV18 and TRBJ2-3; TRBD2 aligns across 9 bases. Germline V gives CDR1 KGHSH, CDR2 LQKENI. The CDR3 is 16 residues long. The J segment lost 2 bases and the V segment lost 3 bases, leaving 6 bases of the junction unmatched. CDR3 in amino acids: CASSPATSGHTDTQYF. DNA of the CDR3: TGTGCCAGCTCACCGGCGACTAGCGGACACACAGATACGCAGTATTTT. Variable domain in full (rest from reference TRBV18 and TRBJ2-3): NAGVMQNPRHLVRRRGQEARLRCSPMKGHSHVYWYRQLPEEGLKFMVYLQKENIIDESGMPKERFSAEFPKEGPSILRIQQVVRGDSAAYFCASSPATSGHTDTQYFGPGTRLTVL.

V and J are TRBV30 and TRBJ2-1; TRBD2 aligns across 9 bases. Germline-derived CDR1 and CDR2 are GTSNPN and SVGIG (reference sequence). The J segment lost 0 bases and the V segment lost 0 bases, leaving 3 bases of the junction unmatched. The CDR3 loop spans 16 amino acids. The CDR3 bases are TGTGCCTGGAGTGTAGGCGGGGGGGACTCCTACAATGAGCAGTTCTTC. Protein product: CAWSVGGGDSYNEQFF.